This T cell receptor (beta chain) was retrieved from a study of blood T cell repertoires in COVID-19. The CDR3 has 18 residues. CDR1 is PRHDT, CDR2 FYEKMQ, per germline (reference sequence). With 5 bases clipped from V and 4 bases from J, the junction kept 14 bases outside the gene matches. Up to 2 weeks before entering the study, exposed participants had met a COVID-19 case. Method: immunoSEQ multiplex PCR; TCRdb's copy keeps in-frame clones and lacks some. The table has 400,000 to 500,000 clones, approximately 91% seen once; the top ten hold roughly 1.4%. The rearrangement joins TRBV13 to TRBJ2-2, with 9 bases identical to TRBD1. This TCR was recovered from a woman aged 18-29 years who had been exposed to COVID-19. The sequenced material came from PBMCs or T cells enriched from blood (not recorded which). CDR3 coding DNA: TGTGCCAGCAGCCCGACAACCGGGACAGGGATGTCCACCGGGGAGCTGTTTTTT. Translating gives CASSPTTGTGMSTGELFF.